Below are 3 T cell receptor beta chains sequenced from a single sample in a study of T cell responses to AZD1222 COVID-19 vaccine. Using immunoSEQ multiplex PCR, the repertoire was profiled, and TCRdb retains in-frame clones only, with some absent. The data hold around 130,000 clones, with roughly 85% observed a single time. Here the sequenced sample was peripheral blood, taken on day 0 of AZD1222 vaccination. These receptors came from an adult in good health.

As DNA, the CDR3 is TGTGCCAGCAGCTTAACGAGGCAGGGAAGTGAAGCTTTCTTT. Translated, it gives CASSLTRQGSEAFF. The rearrangement uses TRBV7-3 and TRBJ1-1, with D possibly matching TRBD1 (5 bases). CDR1 is SGHTA and CDR2 is FQGTGA in the germline V gene. The CDR3 totals 14 residues. Trimming cost V 0 bases and J 7 bases, with 12 bases left between them.

The chain couples TRBV7-8 to TRBJ2-2; 7 positions agree with TRBD1. Germline V lookup: CDR1 SGHVS, CDR2 FQNEAQ. Losses at the gene ends were 5 bases for V and 0 bases for J; bases not matched to a gene: 9. The CDR3 extends over 17 amino acids. The CDR3 DNA follows: TGTGCCAGCAGCCCCAGGCCGGGACAGTCGAACACCGGGGAGCTGTTTTTT. Translated: CASSPRPGQSNTGELFF.

The rearrangement links TRBV11-3 to TRBJ2-7; D call uncertain. The CDR3 is 15 residues long. Per the germline V gene, CDR1 is SGHNT and CDR2 is YENEEA. Between the trimmed V and J ends, which lost 5 bases and 2 bases, there was a span of 16 bases. CDR3 DNA sequence: TGTGCCAGCAGCGATTACGAGGTTGGTCCCTACGAGCAGTACTTC. Translating it yields CASSDYEVGPYEQYF.